Below, one T cell receptor beta chain is given with its context. Authors' methods: Estimation of nucleated cell counts was performed using reference gene primer amplification. Method: immunoSEQ multiplex PCR; TCRdb's copy keeps in-frame clones and lacks some. Clonal size and the V and J genes are those of that table, whereas D and trimming came from the DNA. The sample holds around 320,000 clones, around 87% seen once. These data are taken from a study of blood T cell repertoires in COVID-19. Recruitment covered over 20 US areas and drew participants whose ages spanned roughly 18 to 100 years. Categorization into cohorts depended on clinical history that participants reported. This receptor was identified in a young woman with acute COVID-19. The sample consisted of PBMCs or T cells enriched from blood (not recorded which).

In DNA, the CDR3 is TGTGCCAGTAGTACAGGGTCTGAAGCTTTCTTT. Translating gives CASSTGSEAFF. The J gene is TRBJ1-1, the V gene TRBV19; tentative D call: TRBD1 (5 bases). This CDR3 has 11 residues. Germline V gene data show CDR1 as LNHDA and CDR2 as SQIVND (reference sequence). Trimming removed 4 bases from V and 6 bases from J, with 6 bases in between.